This T cell receptor beta chain was recovered during a study of CD8+ T cells in alopecia areata. Study-level findings and limits: Higher clonality and more expanded CD8+ clones appeared in lesional than normal scalp. It was less clear whether patients shared TCRs than it was in mice, possibly because of HLA.

Patients with alopecia areata provided lesional scalp punch biopsies as well as peripheral blood. This CDR3 has 15 amino acids. Germline V CDR1 and CDR2: GTSNPN, SVGIG (reference sequence). V lost 8 bases, J lost 6 bases, and 13 bases stayed unmatched. As the sequencing template, cDNA was produced by extracting RNA and reverse transcribing it. Profiled with immunoSEQ multiplex PCR; TCRdb holds only in-frame clones, not every one. The sample consists of 100,000 to 130,000 clones, 50% to 70% of them appearing once. Notes on this clone: Its antigen is as yet unknown.

The chain employs TRBV30 and TRBJ2-1; 10 bases map to TRBD1. This TCR was sampled from a human donor with alopecia areata. The specimen sequenced was NKG2D-low CD8+ T cells sorted from blood. CDR3 loop: CARGETGGAGNEQFF. The CDR3, as DNA: TGTGCCCGGGGGGAGACAGGGGGCGCGGGCAATGAGCAGTTCTTC.